The rows below give T cell receptor beta chains drawn from one sample of a study of blood T cell repertoires in COVID-19. The method was immunoSEQ multiplex PCR; TCRdb's version includes in-frame clones alone and lacks a portion of them. The repertoire includes approximately 150,000 clones, about 80% of them detected once, and approximately 5% sits in the top ten. Sequenced: peripheral blood. Every receptor here comes from a human donor in a cohort sampled during active COVID-19. The CDR3 runs from the conserved cysteine through the conserved F or W. The order of the fields is CDR3 length, J gene, clone size, V gene, D gene, CDR3 protein, CDR3 DNA. A D gene is named only where the DNA matches it firmly. Size tells how often a clone was seen (once, few, many) or the class of an expanded clone, and some rows leave it out.

>12|TRBJ2-3|-|TRBV11-2|-
CASSPTVDTQYF
TGTGCCAGCAGCCCGACAGTTGATACGCAGTATTTT
>15|TRBJ2-2|-|TRBV19|TRBD2
CASGTSGAGTGELFF
TGTGCCAGTGGCACTAGCGGGGCAGGTACCGGGGAGCTGTTTTTT
>15|TRBJ1-1|-|TRBV5-1|TRBD1
CASSEQGTVGTEAFF
TGCGCCAGCAGCGAACAGGGGACTGTCGGCACTGAAGCTTTCTTT
>12|TRBJ1-1|-|TRBV6-5|-
CASSWTNTEAFF
TGTGCCAGCTCCTGGACAAACACTGAAGCTTTCTTT
>15|TRBJ1-2|-|TRBV19|TRBD1
CATRDRDRANYGYTF
TGTGCCACCCGGGACAGGGACCGAGCTAACTATGGCTACACCTTC
>15|TRBJ2-5|-|TRBV7-6|TRBD1
CASSGPGQGQETQYF
TGTGCCAGCAGCGGCCCGGGACAGGGCCAAGAGACCCAGTACTTC
>16|TRBJ1-5|-|TRBV5-8|-
CASSRSGGVGNQPQHF
TGTGCCAGCAGCCGGTCCGGGGGGGTGGGCAATCAGCCCCAGCATTTT
>11|TRBJ1-2|-|TRBV28|-
CASTQNYGYTF
TGTGCCAGCACCCAGAACTATGGCTACACCTTC
>16|TRBJ2-3|-|TRBV19|-
CASSPGWGSTTDTQYF
TGTGCCAGTAGTCCAGGGTGGGGAAGCACCACAGATACGCAGTATTTT
>14|TRBJ2-1|-|TRBV5-1|-
CASSLDRKASEQFF
TGCGCCAGCAGCTTGGACCGCAAAGCGAGTGAGCAGTTCTTC
>13|TRBJ1-1|-|TRBV3-1/TRBV3-2|-
CASSQIGGTEAFF
TGTGCCAGCAGCCAAATCGGTGGCACTGAAGCTTTCTTT
>13|TRBJ1-1|-|TRBV5-5|-
CASSRTVNTEAFF
TGTGCCAGCAGCCGGACAGTGAACACTGAAGCTTTCTTT
>11|TRBJ2-5|-|TRBV30|TRBD1
CAGDRGETQYF
TGTGCCGGCGACAGGGGGGAGACCCAGTACTTC
>12|TRBJ2-7|once|TRBV11-2|-
CASSLVGSEQYF
TGTGCCAGCAGCTTAGTTGGCTCCGAGCAGTACTTC
>12|TRBJ2-3|once|TRBV7-9|-
CASSLVLAATNF
TGTGCCAGCAGCTTAGTCCTCGCTGCGACAAATTTT
>12|TRBJ1-5|-|TRBV30|-
CAWSPGFQPQHF
TGTGCCTGGAGTCCAGGGTTTCAGCCCCAGCATTTT
>13|TRBJ1-1|-|TRBV12-3/TRBV12-4|-
CASSFGRDTEAFF
TGTGCCAGCAGTTTTGGTCGGGACACTGAAGCTTTCTTT
>13|TRBJ1-2|-|TRBV12-3/TRBV12-4|-
CASSLPPGSGYTF
TGTGCCAGCAGTCTCCCTCCGGGGAGCGGCTACACCTTC
>12|TRBJ1-4|-|TRBV11-2|TRBD1
CASSPTGGELFF
TGTGCCAGCAGCCCCACAGGGGGAGAACTGTTTTTT
>12|TRBJ1-1|many|TRBV13|-
CASSFYSGKAFF
TGTGCCAGCAGCTTCTACTCAGGGAAAGCTTTCTTT
>16|TRBJ1-1|-|TRBV4-2|-
CASSHTRDSGDTEAFF
TGTGCCAGCAGCCACACCCGGGACTCTGGGGACACTGAAGCTTTCTTT
>13|TRBJ2-5|once|TRBV29-1|-
CSVADTNGETQYF
TGCAGCGTTGCGGACACCAATGGGGAGACCCAGTACTTC
>13|TRBJ1-1|-|TRBV7-2|-
CASSLTPGGEAFF
TGTGCCAGCAGCTTAACGCCGGGTGGCGAAGCTTTCTTT
>17|TRBJ1-5|-|TRBV5-5|-
CASSFSTRSGSGQPQHF
TGTGCCAGCAGCTTTTCCACCCGCTCAGGGTCTGGTCAGCCCCAGCATTTT
>13|TRBJ1-1|-|TRBV4-2|-
CASSTPEIAEAFF
TGTGCCAGCAGCACCCCAGAAATTGCCGAAGCTTTCTTT
>13|TRBJ1-5|-|TRBV19|-
CASKAGDNQPQHF
TGTGCCAGTAAGGCAGGGGATAACCAGCCCCAGCATTTT
>20|TRBJ2-6|-|TRBV30|TRBD1
CAWSVPPGQGVPSGANVLTF
TGTGCCTGGAGTGTACCCCCGGGACAGGGAGTACCCTCTGGGGCCAACGTCCTGACTTTC
>15|TRBJ1-2|-|TRBV6-5|-
CASSLYTGGDYGYTF
TGTGCCAGCAGTCTCTACACCGGGGGAGATTATGGCTACACCTTC
>12|TRBJ2-5|once|TRBV2|TRBD2
CASRQGGETQYF
TGTGCCAGCAGGCAGGGAGGGGAGACCCAGTACTTC
>13|TRBJ2-7|-|TRBV6-5|-
CASSYGQTYEQYF
TGTGCCAGCAGTTACGGACAGACCTACGAGCAGTACTTC
>17|TRBJ2-5|-|TRBV7-2|TRBD2
CASSLRSGANLGETQYF
TGTGCCAGCAGCTTACGGAGCGGGGCCAACTTAGGGGAGACCCAGTACTTC
>17|TRBJ2-5|once|TRBV15|TRBD2
CATSREGGAQTKETQYF
TGTGCCACCAGCAGAGAGGGAGGGGCCCAAACGAAAGAGACCCAGTACTTC
>19|TRBJ2-5|-|TRBV7-9|TRBD1
CASSLTGTGGFVFRETQYF
TGTGCCAGCAGCTTAACCGGGACAGGGGGATTTGTTTTTCGGGAGACCCAGTACTTC
>13|TRBJ1-1|-|TRBV29-1|TRBD1
CSVDTGVNTEAFF
TGCAGCGTTGATACAGGGGTGAACACTGAAGCTTTCTTT
>15|TRBJ1-3|-|TRBV2|TRBD1
CASRGDRFDGNTIYF
TGTGCCAGCAGGGGGGACAGATTTGACGGAAACACCATATATTTT
>14|TRBJ2-7|medium-sized|TRBV7-9|TRBD2
CASSPRGGSYEQYF
TGTGCCAGCAGCCCCCGGGGAGGGTCCTACGAGCAGTACTTC
>20|TRBJ2-3|-|TRBV28|TRBD2
CASSLWGLAGGVSSTDTQYF
TGTGCCAGCAGTTTATGGGGTTTAGCGGGAGGCGTCTCTAGCACAGATACGCAGTATTTT
>15|TRBJ1-4|-|TRBV5-1|-
CASSLAGKGDEKLFF
TGCGCCAGCAGCTTGGCCGGAAAGGGGGATGAAAAACTGTTTTTT
>13|TRBJ1-3|-|TRBV18|-
CASSPGPGNTIYF
TGTGCCAGCTCACCAGGGCCTGGAAACACCATATATTTT
>15|TRBJ1-2|-|TRBV10-3|-
CAISEGGGLKNGYTF
TGTGCCATCAGTGAGGGAGGAGGTCTTAAAAATGGCTACACCTTC
>15|TRBJ2-7|-|TRBV6-5|-
CASSNPGVVSYEQYF
TGTGCCAGCAGTAACCCAGGGGTGGTCTCCTACGAGCAGTACTTC
>12|TRBJ1-2|once|TRBV12-3/TRBV12-4|TRBD1
CASSLRDSPGTF
TGTGCCAGCAGTTTACGGGACAGTCCGGGGACCTTC
>15|TRBJ1-6|-|TRBV5-1|TRBD1
CASSTDRGGNSPLHF
TGCGCCAGCAGCACGGACAGGGGTGGTAATTCACCCCTCCACTTT
>17|TRBJ2-3|-|TRBV5-4|-
CASSLWAGGGSTDTQYF
TGTGCCAGCAGCTTGTGGGCGGGTGGCGGGAGCACAGATACGCAGTATTTT
>14|TRBJ2-1|once|TRBV6-6|-
CASSYSGPLDEQFF
TGTGCCAGCAGTTACAGCGGGCCCTTGGATGAGCAGTTCTTC
>13|TRBJ1-6|-|TRBV5-1|TRBD1
CASSWDRRSPLHF
TGCGCCAGCAGCTGGGACAGGAGGTCACCCCTCCACTTT
>13|TRBJ2-3|-|TRBV30|TRBD1
CAGDRGTSDTQYF
TGTGCGGGGGACAGGGGGACCTCAGATACGCAGTATTTT